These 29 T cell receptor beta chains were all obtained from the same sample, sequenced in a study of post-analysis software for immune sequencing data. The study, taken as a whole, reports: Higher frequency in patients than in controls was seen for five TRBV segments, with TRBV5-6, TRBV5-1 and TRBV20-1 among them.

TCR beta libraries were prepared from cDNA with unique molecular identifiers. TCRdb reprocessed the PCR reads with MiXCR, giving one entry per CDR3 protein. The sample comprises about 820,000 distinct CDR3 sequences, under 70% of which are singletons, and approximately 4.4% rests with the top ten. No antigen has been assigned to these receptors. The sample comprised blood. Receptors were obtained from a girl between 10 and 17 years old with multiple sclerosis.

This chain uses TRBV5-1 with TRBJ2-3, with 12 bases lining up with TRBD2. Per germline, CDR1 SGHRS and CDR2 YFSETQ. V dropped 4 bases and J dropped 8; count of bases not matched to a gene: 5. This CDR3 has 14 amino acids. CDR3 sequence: CASSSGTSGSTQYF. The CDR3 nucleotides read TGCGCCAGCAGCAGCGGGACTAGCGGGTCTACGCAGTATTTT.

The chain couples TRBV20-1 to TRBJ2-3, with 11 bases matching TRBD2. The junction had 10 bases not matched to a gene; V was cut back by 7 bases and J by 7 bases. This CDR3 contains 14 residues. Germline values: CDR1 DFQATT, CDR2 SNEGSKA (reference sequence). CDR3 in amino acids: CSGLAGPRGNTQYF. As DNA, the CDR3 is TGCAGTGGACTAGCGGGACCCCGGGGGAATACGCAGTATTTT.

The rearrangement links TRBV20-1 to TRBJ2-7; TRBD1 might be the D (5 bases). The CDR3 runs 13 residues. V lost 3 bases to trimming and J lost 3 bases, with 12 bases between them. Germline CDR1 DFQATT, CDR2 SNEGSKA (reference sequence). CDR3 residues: CSASSDKGYEQYF. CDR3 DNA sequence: TGCAGTGCTAGTTCGGACAAGGGCTACGAGCAGTACTTC.

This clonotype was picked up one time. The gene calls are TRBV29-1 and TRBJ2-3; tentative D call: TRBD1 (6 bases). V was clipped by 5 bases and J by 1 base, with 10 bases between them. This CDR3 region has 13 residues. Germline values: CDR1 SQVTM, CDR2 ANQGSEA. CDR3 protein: CSVSAGGTDTQYF. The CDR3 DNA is TGCAGCGTTTCCGCAGGGGGCACAGATACGCAGTATTTT.

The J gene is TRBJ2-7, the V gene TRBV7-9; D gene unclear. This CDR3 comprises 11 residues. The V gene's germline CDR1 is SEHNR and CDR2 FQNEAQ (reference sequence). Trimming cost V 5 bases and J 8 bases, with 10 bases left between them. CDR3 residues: CASSADRKQYF. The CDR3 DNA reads TGTGCCAGCAGCGCTGACCGTAAGCAGTACTTC.

CDR3 in DNA: TGTGCCAGCAGTCTAGGGACTTTTCTTACCTACGAGCAGTACTTC. Protein sequence: CASSLGTFLTYEQYF. This chain connects TRBV7-2 to TRBJ2-7; D perhaps matches TRBD2 (6 bases). Looked up from germline, CDR1 is SGHTA and CDR2 is FQGNSA. Trimming pared 6 bases from V and 2 bases from J, leaving 17 bases between. This CDR3 region has 15 residues.

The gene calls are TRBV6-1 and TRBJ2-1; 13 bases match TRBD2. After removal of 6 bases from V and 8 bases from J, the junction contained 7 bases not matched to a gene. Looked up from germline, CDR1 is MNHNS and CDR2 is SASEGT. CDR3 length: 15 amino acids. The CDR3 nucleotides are TGTGCCAGCAGACAACTAGCGGGGGGGCTTCATGAGCAGTTCTTC. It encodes CASRQLAGGLHEQFF.

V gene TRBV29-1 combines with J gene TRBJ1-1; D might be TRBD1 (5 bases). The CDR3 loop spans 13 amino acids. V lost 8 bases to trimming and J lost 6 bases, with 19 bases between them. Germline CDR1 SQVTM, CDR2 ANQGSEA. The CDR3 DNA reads TGCAGCTACCGGGACGCTAGTGCGGCTGAAGCTTTCTTT. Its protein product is CSYRDASAAEAFF.

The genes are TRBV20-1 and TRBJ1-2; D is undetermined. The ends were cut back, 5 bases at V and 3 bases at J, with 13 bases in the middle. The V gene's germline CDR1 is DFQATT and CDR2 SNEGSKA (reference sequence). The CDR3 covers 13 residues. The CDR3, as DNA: TGCAGTGCTGAACTAAGAGCGGACTATGGCTACACCTTC. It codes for CSAELRADYGYTF.

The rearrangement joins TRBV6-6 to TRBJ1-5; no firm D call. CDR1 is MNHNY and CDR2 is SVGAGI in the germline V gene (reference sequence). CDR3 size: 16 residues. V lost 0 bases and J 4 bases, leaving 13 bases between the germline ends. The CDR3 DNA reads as TGTGCCAGCAGTTACTCGACGCGCCCGAGGAATCAGCCCCAGCATTTT. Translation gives CASSYSTRPRNQPQHF.

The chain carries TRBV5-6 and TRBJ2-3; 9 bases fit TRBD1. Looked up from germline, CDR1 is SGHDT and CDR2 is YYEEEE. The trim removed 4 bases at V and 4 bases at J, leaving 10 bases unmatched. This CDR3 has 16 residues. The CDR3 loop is CASSQIGTGNADTQYF. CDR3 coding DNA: TGTGCCAGCAGCCAGATCGGGACAGGGAACGCAGATACGCAGTATTTT.

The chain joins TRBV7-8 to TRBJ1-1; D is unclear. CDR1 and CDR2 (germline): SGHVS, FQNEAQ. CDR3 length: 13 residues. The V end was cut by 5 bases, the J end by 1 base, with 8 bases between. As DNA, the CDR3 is TGTGCCAGCAGCCGGGCGGAGAACACTGAAGCTTTCTTT. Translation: CASSRAENTEAFF. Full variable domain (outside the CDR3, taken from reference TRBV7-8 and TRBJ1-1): GAGVSQSPRYKVAKRGQDVALRCDPISGHVSLFWYQQALGQGPEFLTYFQNEAQLDKSGLPSDRFFAERPEGSVSTLKIQRTQQEDSAVYLCASSRAENTEAFFGQGTRLTVV.

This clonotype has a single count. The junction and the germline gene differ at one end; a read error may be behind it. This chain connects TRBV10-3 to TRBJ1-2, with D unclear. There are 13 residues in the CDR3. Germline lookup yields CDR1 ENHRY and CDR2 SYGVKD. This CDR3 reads CATSGEGYYGYTF. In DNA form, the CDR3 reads TGTGCCACCAGTGGGGAGGGATACTATGGCTACACCTTC.

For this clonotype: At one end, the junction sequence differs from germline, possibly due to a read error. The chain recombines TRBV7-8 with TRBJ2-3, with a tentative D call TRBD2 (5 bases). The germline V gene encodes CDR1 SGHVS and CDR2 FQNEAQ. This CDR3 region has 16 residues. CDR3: CASSLRHGVSTDAQYF. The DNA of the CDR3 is TGTGCCAGCAGCTTACGACACGGGGTTAGCACAGATGCGCAGTATTTT.

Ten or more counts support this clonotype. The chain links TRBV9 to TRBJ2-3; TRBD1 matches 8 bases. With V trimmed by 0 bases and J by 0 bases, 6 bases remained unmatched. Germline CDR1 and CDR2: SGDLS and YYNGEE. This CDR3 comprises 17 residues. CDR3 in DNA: TGTGCCAGCAGCGTAGGACGGACAGGGACTAGCACAGATACGCAGTATTTT. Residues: CASSVGRTGTSTDTQYF.

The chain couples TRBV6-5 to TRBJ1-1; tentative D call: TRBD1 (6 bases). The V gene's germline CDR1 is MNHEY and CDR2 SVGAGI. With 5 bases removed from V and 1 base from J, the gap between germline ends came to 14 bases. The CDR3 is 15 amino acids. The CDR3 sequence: CASSRGGARNTEAFF. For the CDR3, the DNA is TGTGCCAGCAGTAGGGGGGGGGCCCGGAACACTGAAGCTTTCTTT.

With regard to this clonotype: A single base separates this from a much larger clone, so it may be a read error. The CDR3 region is CNARSDRGLYEQYF. The CDR3 DNA reads TGCAATGCTAGGTCGGACAGGGGACTCTACGAGCAGTACTTC. The V gene is TRBV20-1, the J gene TRBJ2-7; 9 nucleotides agree with TRBD1. CDR1 and CDR2 (germline): DFQATT, SNEGSKA (reference sequence). This CDR3 has 14 residues.

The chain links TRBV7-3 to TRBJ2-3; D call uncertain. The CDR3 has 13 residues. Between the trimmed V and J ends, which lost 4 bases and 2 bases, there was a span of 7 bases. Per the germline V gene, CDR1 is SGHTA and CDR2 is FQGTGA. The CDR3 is CASSSDVTDTQYF. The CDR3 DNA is TGTGCCAGCAGCTCTGACGTCACAGATACGCAGTATTTT.

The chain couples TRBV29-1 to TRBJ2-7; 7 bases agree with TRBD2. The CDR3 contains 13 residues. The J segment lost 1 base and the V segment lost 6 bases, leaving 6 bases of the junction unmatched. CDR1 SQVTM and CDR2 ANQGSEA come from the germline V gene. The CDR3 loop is CSVGRGESYEQYF. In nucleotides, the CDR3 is TGCAGCGTCGGACGGGGGGAATCCTACGAGCAGTACTTC.

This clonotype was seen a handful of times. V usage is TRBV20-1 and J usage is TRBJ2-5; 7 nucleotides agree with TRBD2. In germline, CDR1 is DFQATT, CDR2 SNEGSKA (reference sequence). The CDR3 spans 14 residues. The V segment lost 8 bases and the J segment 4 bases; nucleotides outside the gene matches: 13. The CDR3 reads CSTRLGGPSETQYF. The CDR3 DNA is TGCAGTACACGGCTGGGAGGGCCGTCAGAGACCCAGTACTTC.

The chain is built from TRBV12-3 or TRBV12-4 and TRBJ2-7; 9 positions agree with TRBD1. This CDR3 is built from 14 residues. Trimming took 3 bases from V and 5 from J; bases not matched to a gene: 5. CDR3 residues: CASSLTQGAHEQYF. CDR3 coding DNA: TGTGCCAGCAGTTTGACACAGGGGGCCCACGAGCAGTACTTC.

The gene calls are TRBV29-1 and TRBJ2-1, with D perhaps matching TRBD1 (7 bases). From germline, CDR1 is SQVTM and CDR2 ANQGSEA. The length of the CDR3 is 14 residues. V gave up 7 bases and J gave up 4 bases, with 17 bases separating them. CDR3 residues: CSAGGQGGYNEQFF. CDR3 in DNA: TGCAGCGCCGGAGGGCAGGGGGGTTACAATGAGCAGTTCTTC.

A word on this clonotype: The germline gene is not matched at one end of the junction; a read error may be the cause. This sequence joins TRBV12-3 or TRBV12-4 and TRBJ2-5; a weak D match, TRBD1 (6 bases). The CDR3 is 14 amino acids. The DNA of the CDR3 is TGTGCCGGCAGCCGACGGACAGAGCAAGAGACCCAGTACTTC. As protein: CAGSRRTEQETQYF.

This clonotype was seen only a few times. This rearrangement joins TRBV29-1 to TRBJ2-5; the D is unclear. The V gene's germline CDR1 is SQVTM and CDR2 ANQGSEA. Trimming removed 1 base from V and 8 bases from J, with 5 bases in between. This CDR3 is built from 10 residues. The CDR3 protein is CSVEAPTQYF. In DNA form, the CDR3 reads TGCAGCGTTGAAGCCCCAACCCAGTACTTC.

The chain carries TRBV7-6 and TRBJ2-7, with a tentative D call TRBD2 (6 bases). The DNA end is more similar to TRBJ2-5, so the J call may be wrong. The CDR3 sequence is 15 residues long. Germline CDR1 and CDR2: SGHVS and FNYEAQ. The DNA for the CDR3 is TGTGCCAGCAGCTTACGTGAGGGACTTATGGAGACCCAGTACTTC. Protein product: CASSLREGLMETQYF.

Here the CDR3 DNA reads TGTGCCAGCAGCCGCGGGGCCACTAACTATGGCTACACCTTC. As protein: CASSRGATNYGYTF. The chain uses TRBV3-1 and TRBJ1-2, with a possible D match to TRBD1 (5 bases). This CDR3 comprises 14 residues. CDR1 is LGHDT, CDR2 YNNKEL, per germline (reference sequence). The germline V and J ends were trimmed by 4 bases and 0 bases, with 9 bases remaining between them. Filled out from reference TRBV3-1 and TRBJ1-2, the complete variable domain reads DTAVSQTPKYLVTQMGNDKSIKCEQNLGHDTMYWYKQDSKKFLKIMFSYNNKELIINETVPNRFSPKSPDKAHLNLHINSLELGDSAVYFCASSRGATNYGYTFGSGTRLTVV.

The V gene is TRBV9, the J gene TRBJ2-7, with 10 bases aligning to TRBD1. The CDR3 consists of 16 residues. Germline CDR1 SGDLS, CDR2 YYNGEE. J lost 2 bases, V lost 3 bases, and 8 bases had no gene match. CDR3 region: CASSASSGTGAYEQYF. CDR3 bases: TGTGCCAGCAGCGCATCCTCCGGGACAGGGGCCTACGAGCAGTACTTC.

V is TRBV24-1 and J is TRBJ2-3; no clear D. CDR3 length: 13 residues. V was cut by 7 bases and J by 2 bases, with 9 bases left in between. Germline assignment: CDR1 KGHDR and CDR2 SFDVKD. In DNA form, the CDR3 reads TGTGCCACCAGCGACCTACTCACAGATACGCAGTATTTT. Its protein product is CATSDLLTDTQYF.

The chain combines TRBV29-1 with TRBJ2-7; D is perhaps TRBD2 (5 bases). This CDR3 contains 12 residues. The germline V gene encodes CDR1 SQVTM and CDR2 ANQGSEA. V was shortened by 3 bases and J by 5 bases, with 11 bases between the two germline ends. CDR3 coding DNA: TGCAGCGTTGATGGGGAGTTCAACGAGCAGTACTTC. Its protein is CSVDGEFNEQYF.